The rows below give T cell receptor beta chains drawn from one sample of a study of T cell repertoires in ileal Crohn's disease. Repertoires were generated with immunoSEQ multiplex PCR, while TCRdb's copy carries only in-frame clones and drops some. The table records around 11,000 clones, around nine tenths of them present only once. Sample: ileal tissue. These receptor sequences come from an adult with Crohn's disease. Both conserved end residues are part of each CDR3. A D gene is named only where the DNA matches it firmly. Clone size, where shown, is once, few, many, or a class for clones that have expanded.

V gene: TRBV6-6; J gene: TRBJ2-4; clone size: .; D gene: .; CDR3 protein: CASSPRAGQTGVRSDF; CDR3 DNA: TGTGCCAGCAGTCCACGGGCCGGGCAAACGGGGGTAAGGTCGGACTTC
V gene: TRBV7-2; J gene: TRBJ1-1; clone size: .; D gene: .; CDR3 protein: CASSFKPMSDTEAFF; CDR3 DNA: TGTGCCAGCAGCTTTAAACCGATGAGTGACACTGAAGCTTTCTTT
V gene: TRBV2; J gene: TRBJ1-5; clone size: .; D gene: .; CDR3 protein: CASRETAGVNQPQHF; CDR3 DNA: TGTGCCAGCAGAGAGACGGCGGGGGTGAATCAGCCCCAGCATTTT
V gene: TRBV5-4; J gene: TRBJ1-2; clone size: .; D gene: TRBD1; CDR3 protein: CASSLAGTGRGYTF; CDR3 DNA: TGTGCCAGCAGCTTGGCCGGGACAGGGAGGGGCTACACCTTC
V gene: TRBV5-1; J gene: TRBJ1-3; clone size: once; D gene: .; CDR3 protein: CASSLGQERNTIYF; CDR3 DNA: TGCGCCAGCAGCTTGGGACAGGAAAGAAACACCATATATTTT
V gene: TRBV6-1; J gene: TRBJ2-1; clone size: .; D gene: TRBD1; CDR3 protein: CASRKRDRDINEQFF; CDR3 DNA: TGTGCCAGCAGGAAACGGGACAGGGATATCAATGAGCAGTTCTTC
V gene: TRBV5-1; J gene: TRBJ1-1; clone size: once; D gene: TRBD1; CDR3 protein: CASRSGTGNTEAFF; CDR3 DNA: TGCGCCAGCAGATCCGGGACAGGGAACACTGAAGCTTTCTTT
V gene: TRBV2; J gene: TRBJ2-7; clone size: .; D gene: .; CDR3 protein: CASSEGETRAYEQYF; CDR3 DNA: TGTGCCAGCAGTGAAGGGGAGACTCGAGCCTACGAGCAGTACTTC
V gene: TRBV6-1; J gene: TRBJ1-5; clone size: .; D gene: .; CDR3 protein: CASKLTSNQPQHF; CDR3 DNA: TGTGCCAGCAAACTGACCTCAAATCAGCCCCAGCATTTT
V gene: TRBV2; J gene: TRBJ1-1; clone size: .; D gene: .; CDR3 protein: CASHARVNTEAFF; CDR3 DNA: TGTGCCAGCCATGCCAGGGTGAACACTGAAGCTTTCTTT
V gene: TRBV20-1; J gene: TRBJ2-1; clone size: .; D gene: .; CDR3 protein: CSLPTYNEQFF; CDR3 DNA: TGCAGCCTCCCTACCTACAATGAGCAGTTCTTC
V gene: TRBV11-2; J gene: TRBJ2-3; clone size: few; D gene: .; CDR3 protein: CASSLDPSSGTDTQYF; CDR3 DNA: TGTGCCAGCAGCTTAGATCCGTCTAGCGGCACAGATACGCAGTATTTT
V gene: TRBV2; J gene: TRBJ2-1; clone size: few; D gene: .; CDR3 protein: CASSLGGSGLGNEQFF; CDR3 DNA: TGTGCCAGCAGCCTCGGGGGAAGCGGGTTGGGGAATGAGCAGTTCTTC
V gene: TRBV5-4; J gene: TRBJ1-2; clone size: .; D gene: .; CDR3 protein: CASSPSNRPNYGYTF; CDR3 DNA: TGTGCCAGCAGCCCCTCAAACCGGCCGAACTATGGCTACACCTTC
V gene: TRBV19; J gene: TRBJ2-1; clone size: .; D gene: .; CDR3 protein: CASSMRQSSDEQFF; CDR3 DNA: TGTGCCAGTAGTATGCGCCAAAGCTCCGATGAGCAGTTCTTC
V gene: TRBV29-1; J gene: TRBJ2-2; clone size: .; D gene: .; CDR3 protein: CSARLGTNTGELFF; CDR3 DNA: TGCAGTGCCCGACTGGGAACGAACACCGGGGAGCTGTTTTTT
V gene: TRBV6-5; J gene: TRBJ1-2; clone size: once; D gene: .; CDR3 protein: CASSPSAGDPYGYTF; CDR3 DNA: TGTGCCAGCAGCCCATCCGCAGGTGACCCTTATGGCTACACCTTC
V gene: TRBV9; J gene: TRBJ1-1; clone size: .; D gene: TRBD1; CDR3 protein: CASSTPTGTEAFF; CDR3 DNA: TGTGCCAGCAGCACCCCGACAGGGACTGAAGCTTTCTTT
V gene: TRBV2; J gene: TRBJ2-4; clone size: .; D gene: TRBD1; CDR3 protein: CASSEADFRGKNIQYF; CDR3 DNA: TGTGCCAGCAGTGAAGCGGACTTCAGGGGGAAAAACATTCAGTACTTC
V gene: TRBV10-2; J gene: TRBJ2-6; clone size: .; D gene: TRBD1; CDR3 protein: CASSLDRGSSSGANVLTF; CDR3 DNA: TGCGCCAGCAGTTTGGACAGGGGAAGCTCCTCTGGGGCCAACGTCCTGACTTTC
V gene: TRBV15; J gene: TRBJ2-3; clone size: once; D gene: TRBD1; CDR3 protein: CATSRTGITDTQYF; CDR3 DNA: TGTGCCACCAGCCGGACAGGCATCACAGATACGCAGTATTTT
V gene: TRBV6-1; J gene: TRBJ2-3; clone size: .; D gene: TRBD2; CDR3 protein: CASSEDMTSGYTDTQYF; CDR3 DNA: TGTGCCAGCAGTGAAGATATGACTAGCGGCTACACAGATACGCAGTATTTT
V gene: TRBV5-1; J gene: TRBJ2-3; clone size: .; D gene: .; CDR3 protein: CASSFSRTTDTQYF; CDR3 DNA: TGCGCCAGCAGCTTCAGCAGGACCACAGATACGCAGTATTTT
V gene: TRBV2; J gene: TRBJ2-3; clone size: .; D gene: .; CDR3 protein: CATRGTAYDLNTDTQYF; CDR3 DNA: TGTGCCACCCGAGGGACGGCCTACGATCTAAACACAGATACGCAGTATTTT
V gene: TRBV7-2; J gene: TRBJ1-5; clone size: .; D gene: .; CDR3 protein: CASTNYPGQPNQPQHF; CDR3 DNA: TGTGCCAGCACCAATTACCCTGGACAGCCCAATCAGCCCCAGCATTTT
V gene: TRBV6-4; J gene: TRBJ2-1; clone size: .; D gene: TRBD2; CDR3 protein: CASSDSGSGRALNEQFF; CDR3 DNA: TGTGCCAGCAGTGACTCGGGTAGCGGGAGGGCCCTCAATGAGCAGTTCTTC
V gene: TRBV27; J gene: TRBJ2-3; clone size: .; D gene: TRBD2; CDR3 protein: CASSLAGLTDTQYF; CDR3 DNA: TGTGCCAGCAGCCTAGCGGGGCTCACAGATACGCAGTATTTT
V gene: TRBV7-9; J gene: TRBJ2-7; clone size: .; D gene: .; CDR3 protein: CASSLASGGGEQYF; CDR3 DNA: TGTGCCAGCAGCTTAGCTAGCGGAGGAGGCGAGCAGTACTTC
V gene: TRBV30; J gene: TRBJ1-2; clone size: few; D gene: TRBD1; CDR3 protein: CAWIEGAEGYTF; CDR3 DNA: TGTGCCTGGATTGAGGGGGCGGAAGGCTACACCTTC
V gene: TRBV4-2; J gene: TRBJ2-1; clone size: .; D gene: TRBD2; CDR3 protein: CASSQEDGLAGEQFF; CDR3 DNA: TGTGCCAGCAGCCAAGAAGATGGATTAGCGGGTGAGCAGTTCTTC
V gene: TRBV2; J gene: TRBJ2-3; clone size: .; D gene: TRBD2; CDR3 protein: CASSVLATSTDTQYF; CDR3 DNA: TGTGCCAGCAGCGTACTAGCGACTAGCACAGATACGCAGTATTTT
V gene: TRBV5-6; J gene: TRBJ2-1; clone size: .; D gene: .; CDR3 protein: CASSPGTRTPYYNEQFF; CDR3 DNA: TGTGCCAGCAGCCCAGGGACTCGTACACCTTACTACAATGAGCAGTTCTTC
V gene: TRBV4-1; J gene: TRBJ2-1; clone size: .; D gene: .; CDR3 protein: CASSPRFWGNEQFF; CDR3 DNA: TGCGCCAGCAGCCCTAGGTTTTGGGGGAATGAGCAGTTCTTC
V gene: TRBV6-5; J gene: TRBJ1-1; clone size: .; D gene: .; CDR3 protein: CASSYRGNTEAFF; CDR3 DNA: TGTGCCAGCAGTTACAGGGGGAACACTGAAGCTTTCTTT
V gene: TRBV19; J gene: TRBJ2-5; clone size: .; D gene: TRBD1; CDR3 protein: CASSRQGTGETQYF; CDR3 DNA: TGTGCCAGTAGTAGACAGGGTACTGGAGAGACCCAGTACTTC
V gene: TRBV5-4; J gene: TRBJ1-2; clone size: few; D gene: .; CDR3 protein: CASRPQANYGYTF; CDR3 DNA: TGTGCCAGCAGGCCACAGGCGAACTATGGCTACACCTTC
V gene: TRBV11-2; J gene: TRBJ2-1; clone size: .; D gene: TRBD1; CDR3 protein: CASRPNRGVYNEQFF; CDR3 DNA: TGTGCCAGCAGGCCTAACAGGGGCGTTTACAATGAGCAGTTCTTC
V gene: TRBV14; J gene: TRBJ1-3; clone size: .; D gene: .; CDR3 protein: CASSQMGGGVGNTIYF; CDR3 DNA: TGTGCCAGCAGCCAGATGGGCGGAGGTGTGGGAAACACCATATATTTT
V gene: TRBV19; J gene: TRBJ2-1; clone size: once; D gene: TRBD2; CDR3 protein: CASSTRGLAGYNEQFF; CDR3 DNA: TGTGCCAGTAGTACCAGGGGACTAGCGGGGTACAATGAGCAGTTCTTC
V gene: TRBV30; J gene: TRBJ1-5; clone size: once; D gene: .; CDR3 protein: CAWSVRDNQPQHF; CDR3 DNA: TGTGCCTGGAGTGTCAGGGATAATCAGCCCCAGCATTTT
V gene: TRBV20-1; J gene: TRBJ1-1; clone size: .; D gene: .; CDR3 protein: CSAARIAEAFF; CDR3 DNA: TGCAGTGCAGCCAGGATTGCTGAAGCTTTCTTT
V gene: TRBV6-5; J gene: TRBJ1-4; clone size: .; D gene: .; CDR3 protein: CASRGNEKLFF; CDR3 DNA: TGTGCCAGCAGAGGGAATGAAAAACTGTTTTTT
V gene: TRBV9; J gene: TRBJ1-5; clone size: .; D gene: .; CDR3 protein: CASSPGGQGNQPQHF; CDR3 DNA: TGTGCCAGCAGCCCAGGCGGCCAGGGCAATCAGCCCCAGCATTTT
V gene: TRBV13; J gene: TRBJ2-7; clone size: .; D gene: TRBD2; CDR3 protein: CASSPRGGRAQYEQYF; CDR3 DNA: TGTGCCAGCAGCCCCCGAGGCGGGAGGGCCCAATACGAGCAGTACTTC
V gene: TRBV5-1; J gene: TRBJ2-5; clone size: .; D gene: TRBD2; CDR3 protein: CASSLEASGSETQYF; CDR3 DNA: TGCGCCAGCAGCTTGGAGGCTAGCGGGAGTGAGACCCAGTACTTC
V gene: TRBV30; J gene: TRBJ1-1; clone size: once; D gene: .; CDR3 protein: CASRTGFTEAFF; CDR3 DNA: TGTGCCTCCAGGACGGGGTTCACTGAAGCTTTCTTT
V gene: TRBV2; J gene: TRBJ1-1; clone size: .; D gene: .; CDR3 protein: CASFGQSARANTEAFF; CDR3 DNA: TGTGCCAGCTTTGGGCAAAGTGCGCGAGCGAACACTGAAGCTTTCTTT
V gene: TRBV2; J gene: TRBJ1-4; clone size: once; D gene: TRBD1; CDR3 protein: CAIHRGLGEKLFF; CDR3 DNA: TGTGCCATCCACAGGGGACTCGGTGAAAAACTGTTTTTT
V gene: TRBV30; J gene: TRBJ1-2; clone size: .; D gene: .; CDR3 protein: CAWSARLDGYTF; CDR3 DNA: TGTGCCTGGAGTGCCCGACTGGATGGCTACACCTTC
V gene: TRBV2; J gene: TRBJ1-4; clone size: .; D gene: .; CDR3 protein: CASYGKAINEKLFF; CDR3 DNA: TGTGCCAGCTACGGGAAAGCCATTAATGAAAAACTGTTTTTT
V gene: TRBV6-6; J gene: TRBJ1-2; clone size: .; D gene: .; CDR3 protein: CASRPGPRIYGYTF; CDR3 DNA: TGTGCCAGCAGGCCGGGACCCCGAATCTATGGCTACACCTTC
V gene: TRBV7-9; J gene: TRBJ2-5; clone size: .; D gene: .; CDR3 protein: CASSLVGKQETQYF; CDR3 DNA: TGTGCCAGCAGCTTAGTAGGGAAACAAGAGACCCAGTACTTC
V gene: TRBV27; J gene: TRBJ1-2; clone size: .; D gene: .; CDR3 protein: CASSLLGSNYGYTF; CDR3 DNA: TGTGCCAGCAGTTTACTGGGGAGTAACTATGGCTACACCTTC